The count of the clone carrying this TCR beta chain is one. Using immunoSEQ multiplex PCR, the repertoire was profiled, and TCRdb retains in-frame clones only, with some absent. The sample lists some 94,000 clones, less than 95% occurring once. The source of the sample is a study of technical replicates of blood from a handful of donors. The TCR comes from a human donor in good health. Sequenced material: T cells isolated from PBMCs.

The CDR3 DNA follows: TGTGCCAGCAGTAGAGGCTACGAGCAGTACTTC. Its translation is CASSRGYEQYF. The genes are TRBV5-4 and TRBJ2-7; D remains unclear. Between the trimmed V and J ends, which lost 5 bases and 3 bases, there was a span of 6 bases. This CDR3 spans 11 amino acids. Germline V gene data show CDR1 as SGHNT and CDR2 as YYREEE (reference sequence).